The present entry profiles one T cell receptor (beta chain) with its context. The time point is: baseline pretreatment blood. Treatment defined: 15 Gy SBRT to primary tumor, nephrectomy 4 weeks later. This entry belongs to a study of radiation and T cells in renal cell carcinoma. The protocol was immunoSEQ multiplex PCR, while the TCRdb copy is restricted to in-frame clones and leaves out a portion. The table includes approximately 120,000 clones, roughly 80% detected once. The CDR3 is made up of 14 amino acids. Germline CDR1 reads LNHDA; CDR2 reads SQIVND (reference sequence). V gave up 7 bases and J gave up 4 bases, with 14 bases separating them.

This chain joins TRBV19 and TRBJ2-4; possible D gene TRBD2, 5 bases. This TCR came from a woman aged 55-75 years with renal cell carcinoma. Material: blood, obtained from a patient whose treatment included radiotherapy and nephrectomy. The CDR3 loop is CASTSRERKNIQYF. The CDR3 DNA sequence: TGTGCCAGTACCTCGAGGGAACGAAAAAACATTCAGTACTTC.